This T cell receptor beta chain was recovered during a study of response to subunit inactivated influenza vaccine. Study-wide findings and caveats: T cells newly recruited by each seasonal influenza vaccination are few, the authors suggested.

MiXCR was run by TCRdb on the RT-PCR reads, yielding one entry per CDR3 protein. The table has 500,000 to 600,000 distinct CDR3 sequences, around 15% seen once. In germline, CDR1 is SQVTM, CDR2 ANQGSEA. There are 15 residues in the CDR3. The junction had 1 base not matched to a gene; V was cut back by 3 bases and J by 1 base. This clonotype was detected a few times. Its target is unknown. The receptor was derived from a middle-aged man who received an inactivated influenza vaccine. The source was PBMCs from blood, collected roughly 13 days after vaccination. V usage is TRBV29-1 and J usage is TRBJ2-3; 13 bases map to TRBD2. The CDR3 bases are TGCAGCGTTGAGGGGACTAGCGGGGGCACAGATACGCAGTATTTT. It translates to CSVEGTSGGTDTQYF.